The 9 T cell receptor beta chains given below trace back to one sample, sequenced in a study of T cells in Graves' hyperthyroidism and ophthalmopathy. Using RNA transcripts as the source, TCR beta CDR3 regions were amplified. The study used the HTBI primer set for a first-round RT-PCR of the TCR CDR3. TCRdb reprocessed the multiplex PCR reads with MiXCR, giving one entry per CDR3 protein. The sample carries hundreds of thousands of distinct CDR3 sequences, 35% to 55% recorded once. Material for sequencing was peripheral blood or thyroid tissue (not recorded which). The receptors originated from a woman aged 18-29 years with Graves' hyperthyroidism.

Concerning this clonotype: This is likely a read error, given that the CDR3 carries no conserved phenylalanine or tryptophan at its end. Because the CDR3's place on the DNA is in doubt, the DNA is left out and the CDR3 is given as listed by TCRdb. The chain couples TRBV15 to TRBJ1-3. CDR1 is LNHNV and CDR2 is YYDKDF in the germline V gene (reference sequence). The CDR3 length is 9 residues, termini included. The CDR3 spells CATTSSGRG.

The chain links TRBV20-1 to TRBJ1-2, with 8 bases lining up with TRBD1. Germline loops: CDR1 DFQATT, CDR2 SNEGSKA (reference sequence). V dropped 2 bases and J dropped 4; count of bases not matched to a gene: 6. The CDR3 has 14 amino acids. CDR3 amino acids: CSARPGQGRYGYTF. CDR3 coding DNA: TGCAGTGCTAGACCTGGACAGGGCCGCTATGGCTACACCTTC.

As for this clonotype: It may be a read error: a sequence one base away is much more abundant. The chain employs TRBV7-9 and TRBJ1-3; 8 bases fit TRBD1. With 3 bases clipped from V and 4 bases from J, the junction kept 8 bases outside the gene matches. There are 16 residues in the CDR3. Germline V CDR1 and CDR2: SEHNR, FQNEAQ (reference sequence). The CDR3 sequence is CASSFAGGAQGNTIYF. CDR3 coding DNA: TGTGCCAGCAGCTTCGCAGGGGGCGCGCAGGGAAACACCATATATTTT.

The V and J genes are TRBV20-1 and TRBJ1-5; D is ambiguous. Germline-derived CDR1 and CDR2 are DFQATT and SNEGSKA (reference sequence). The CDR3 consists of 14 residues. Trimming stripped 0 bases from V and 0 bases from J, with 6 bases between. DNA for the CDR3: TGCAGTGCTAGAGATCGGATTAGCAATCAGCCCCAGCATTTT. Translation: CSARDRISNQPQHF.

This clonotype has only one observation. The genes are TRBV7-3 and TRBJ2-7; 11 nucleotides match TRBD1. V shed 0 bases, J shed 10 bases, and the junction held 5 bases outside the gene matches. The CDR3 sequence is 14 residues long. The germline V gene encodes CDR1 SGHTA and CDR2 FQGTGA. CDR3 sequence: CASSLTGQGGDQYF. The CDR3 coding sequence is TGTGCCAGCAGCTTAACGGGACAGGGGGGCGATCAGTACTTC.

This clonotype was counted at least ten times. The V and J genes are TRBV24-1 and TRBJ2-5, with D uncertain. The germline gives CDR1 KGHDR, CDR2 SFDVKD. V was cut by 3 bases and J by 4 bases, with 14 bases left in between. The CDR3 has 15 amino acids. The CDR3 protein is CATSDTASFGETQYF. CDR3 nucleotides: TGTGCCACCAGTGATACGGCCTCATTCGGAGAGACCCAGTACTTC.

This clonotype was picked up many times. The CDR3: CASKRQNVLTF. The CDR3 nucleotides are TGTGCCAGCAAAAGGCAGAACGTCCTGACTTTC. This chain links TRBV2 with TRBJ2-6, with D uncertain. This CDR3 is 11 amino acids long. Germline CDR1 is SNHLY and CDR2 is FYNNEI. V lost 7 bases, J lost 10 bases, and 8 bases lay in between. Complete variable domain (other parts from reference TRBV2 and TRBJ2-6): EPEVTQTPSHQVTQMGQEVILRCVPISNHLYFYWYRQILGQKVEFLVSFYNNEISEKSEIFDDQFSVERPDGSNFTLKIRSTKLEDSAMYFCASKRQNVLTFGAGSRLTVL.

This clonotype was seen only a few times. The CDR3 region is CASSLAGTDKPQYF. As DNA, the CDR3 is TGTGCCAGCAGCCTGGCCGGGACAGATAAGCCCCAGTACTTC. The chain combines TRBV7-2 with TRBJ2-5, with 7 bases aligning to TRBD1. CDR3 length: 14 amino acids. Looked up from germline, CDR1 is SGHTA and CDR2 is FQGNSA. V lost 5 bases and J lost 9; bases outside the gene matches: 12.

This clonotype was picked up a small number of times. The chain has TRBV7-9 and TRBJ1-5, with D uncertain. The CDR3 runs 15 residues. Trimming took off 5 bases at V and 1 base at J, with 12 bases between the two ends. Germline assignment: CDR1 SEHNR and CDR2 FQNEAQ (reference sequence). The CDR3 protein is CASSAWGGSNQPQHF. CDR3 DNA sequence: TGTGCCAGCAGCGCATGGGGTGGGAGCAATCAGCCCCAGCATTTT.